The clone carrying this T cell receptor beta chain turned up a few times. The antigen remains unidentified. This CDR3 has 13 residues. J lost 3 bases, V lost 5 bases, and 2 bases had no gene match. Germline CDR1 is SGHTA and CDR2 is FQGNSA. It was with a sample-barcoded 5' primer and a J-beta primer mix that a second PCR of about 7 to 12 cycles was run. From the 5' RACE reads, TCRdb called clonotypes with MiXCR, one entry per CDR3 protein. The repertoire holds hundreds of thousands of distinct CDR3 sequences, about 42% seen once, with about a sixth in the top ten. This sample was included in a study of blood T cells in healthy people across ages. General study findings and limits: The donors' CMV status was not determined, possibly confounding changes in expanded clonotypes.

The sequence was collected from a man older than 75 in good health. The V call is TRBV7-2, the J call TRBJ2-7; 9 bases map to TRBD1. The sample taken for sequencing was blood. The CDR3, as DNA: TGTACCAGCAGCCTGGGACAGGGCTACGAGCAGTACTTC. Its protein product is CTSSLGQGYEQYF.